This TCR beta chain was identified in a study of T cell responses to AZD1222 COVID-19 vaccine. On this clone itself: The target antigen is unknown.

Germline V CDR1 and CDR2: SNHLY, FYNNEI. V lost 2 bases and J 7 bases, leaving 11 bases between the germline ends. The CDR3 consists of 13 residues. Study-wide results and limits: Clonal diversity may have been underestimated in mostly white British donors. As reported, nearly half of all spike-specific TCRs target variant regions that are unmutated. There were vaccine-associated CD4 TCRs across spike, dominant at 160-218 and 743-854. Just five to seven people given AZD1222 tested seropositive at baseline.

Profiled with immunoSEQ multiplex PCR; TCRdb holds only in-frame clones, not every one. The sample lists 90,000 to 150,000 clones; 80% to 90% were seen once. The chain couples TRBV2 to TRBJ2-5; no definite D call. This material consisted of peripheral blood, taken on day 0 of AZD1222 vaccination. The receptor comes from an adult in good health. The CDR3 nucleotides are TGTGCCAGCAGTGAAATAGGGATTGGGACCCAGTACTTC. Translation: CASSEIGIGTQYF.